This TCR beta chain was documented in a study of human T cells and chemical hapten exposure. Whole-study context: Recorded diagnoses among the mostly female patients were alopecia areata, totalis or universalis.

Time point denoted: patch test 1, 2 weeks after DPC sensitization. The treatment here: therapeutic diphenylcyclopropenone sensitization with weekly scalp DPC. Per the study methods: A per-sample median of roughly 96,000 TCRs was observed, with a range of about 20,000 to 690,600. Using its own MiXCR run on the RACE reads, TCRdb lists one record per CDR3 protein. These V and J calls originate from TCRdb's pipeline instead of the authors' own analysis. The sample shows around 100,000 distinct CDR3 sequences, about 11% of them seen only once. CDR1 and CDR2 from the germline V gene are MDHEN and SYDVKM. Deletions cut 8 bases from V and 4 bases from J, with 21 bases between. The CDR3 spans 15 residues.

The TCR comes from a middle-aged woman with alopecia areata. Some clones in this sample may be carry-over from other donors' samples. The rearrangement uses TRBV28 and TRBJ2-7, with D possibly called TRBD1 or TRBD2 (5 bases each). The source material was whole blood, sampled in connection with sensitization to the hapten diphenylcyclopropenone (DPC). Here the CDR3 DNA reads TGTGCCAGCCATTCAGAGGGGTTAGCCTTGTACGAGCAGTACTTC. It specifies CASHSEGLALYEQYF.